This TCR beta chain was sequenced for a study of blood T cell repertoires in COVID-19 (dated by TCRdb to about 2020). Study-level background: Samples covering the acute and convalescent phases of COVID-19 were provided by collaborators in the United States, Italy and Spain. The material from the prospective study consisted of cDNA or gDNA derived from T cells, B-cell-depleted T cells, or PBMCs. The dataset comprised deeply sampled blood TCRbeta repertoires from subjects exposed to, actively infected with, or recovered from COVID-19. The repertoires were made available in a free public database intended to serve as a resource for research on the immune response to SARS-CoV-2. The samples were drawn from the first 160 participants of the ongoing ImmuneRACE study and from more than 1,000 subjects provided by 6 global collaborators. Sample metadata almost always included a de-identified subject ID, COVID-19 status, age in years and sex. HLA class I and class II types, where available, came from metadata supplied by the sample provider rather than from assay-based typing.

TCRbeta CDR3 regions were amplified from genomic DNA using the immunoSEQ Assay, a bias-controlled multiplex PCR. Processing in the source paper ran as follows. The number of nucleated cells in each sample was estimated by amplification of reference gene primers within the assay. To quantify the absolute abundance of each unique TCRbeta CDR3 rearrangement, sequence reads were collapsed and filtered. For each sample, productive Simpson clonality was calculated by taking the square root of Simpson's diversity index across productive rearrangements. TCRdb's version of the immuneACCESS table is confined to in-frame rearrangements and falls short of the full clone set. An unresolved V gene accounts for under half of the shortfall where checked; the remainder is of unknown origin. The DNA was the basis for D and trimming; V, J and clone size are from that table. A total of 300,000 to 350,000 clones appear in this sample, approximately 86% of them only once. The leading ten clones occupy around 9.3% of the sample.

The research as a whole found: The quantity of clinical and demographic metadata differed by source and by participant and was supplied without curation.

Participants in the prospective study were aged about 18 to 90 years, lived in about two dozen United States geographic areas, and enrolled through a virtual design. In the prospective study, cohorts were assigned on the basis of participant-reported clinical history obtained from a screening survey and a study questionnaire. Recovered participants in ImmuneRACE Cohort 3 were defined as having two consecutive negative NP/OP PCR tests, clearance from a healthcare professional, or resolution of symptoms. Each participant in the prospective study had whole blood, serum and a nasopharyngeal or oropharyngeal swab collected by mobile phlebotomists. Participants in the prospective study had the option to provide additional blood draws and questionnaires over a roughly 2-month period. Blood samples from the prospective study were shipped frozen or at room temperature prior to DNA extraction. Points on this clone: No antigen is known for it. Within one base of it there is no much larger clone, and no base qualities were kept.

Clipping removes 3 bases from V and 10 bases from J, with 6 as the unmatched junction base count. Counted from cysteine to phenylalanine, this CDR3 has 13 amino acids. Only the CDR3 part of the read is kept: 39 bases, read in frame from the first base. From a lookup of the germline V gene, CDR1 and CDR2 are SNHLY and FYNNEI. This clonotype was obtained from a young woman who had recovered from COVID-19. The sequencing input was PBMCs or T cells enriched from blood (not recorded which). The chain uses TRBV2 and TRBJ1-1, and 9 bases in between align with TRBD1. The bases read TGTGCCAGCAGTGATAGGACAGGGGAGGGAGCTTTCTTT. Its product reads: CASSDRTGEGAFF.